This entry concerns a single T cell receptor (beta chain). The antigen remains undetermined. This entry comes from a study of shared clonotypes between healthy human individuals. Study as a whole: Three plates each covered CD4 naive and memory; CD8 naive two, CD8 memory one. Points from the study as a whole: Depth was large, yet rarefaction showed that sorted-subset sequencing was incomplete.

Naive CD8 populations comprised CD45RO-negative cells positively selected for CCR7, excluding terminally differentiated effector memory CD45RA+ cells. Running of the assay took place at deep level. Data came from immunoSEQ multiplex PCR; TCRdb stores just in-frame clones and leaves some out. This table has a few million clones, around 93% appearing once. The CDR3 extends over 16 amino acids. Germline V CDR1 and CDR2: MDHEN, SYDVKM. The trim removed 4 bases at V and 4 bases at J, leaving 8 bases unmatched. The sequenced sample was naive CD8+ T cells from PBMCs. This chain joins TRBV28 and TRBJ2-1; 9 bases line up with TRBD2. This TCR derives from a man between 18 and 35 years old in good health. Some clones in this sample may be carry-over from other donors' samples. CDR3 amino acids: CASSWRGTSGYNEQFF. The DNA of the CDR3 is TGTGCCAGCAGTTGGAGAGGAACTAGCGGGTACAATGAGCAGTTCTTC.